These 6 T cell receptor beta chains originate from one sample sequenced in a study of T-cell memory formation after mild COVID-19 (dated by TCRdb to about 2021). Receptor libraries were prepared by 5' RACE. Sequenced using an Illumina NovaSeq 6000. Using fastp trimming at Q25 and MiXCR clonotype assembly, TCRdb reanalyzed the public sequencing data and kept in-frame beta chains. Every CDR3 protein is listed once, alongside the most common genes and DNA of its rows. For this sample the table gives about 470,000 distinct CDR3 sequences, of which about 20% were detected only once. The ten largest clones represent roughly 12% of the sample. Sequenced: PBMCs or a T cell subset sorted from them (not recorded which). All receptors come from an adult woman who had mild COVID-19 (a few samples of this study predate the infection). The sample titles of this study are shuffled in the database, so cell type and time point are left out; the donor was told from shared clones.

This clonotype was counted between two and nine times. This chain uses TRBV6-5 with TRBJ1-4, with D possibly being TRBD1 (5 bases). CDR3 length: 15 residues. V lost 0 bases, J lost 4 bases, and 9 bases lay in between. CDR1 is MNHEY and CDR2 is SVGAGI in the germline V gene. In DNA, the CDR3 is TGTGCCAGCAGTTACTCGGCAGGGAATAATGAAAAACTGTTTTTT. Translated: CASSYSAGNNEKLFF.

This chain joins TRBV7-9 and TRBJ2-1, with D possibly being TRBD1 (6 bases). The germline CDR1 and CDR2 sequences are SEHNR and FQNEAQ (reference sequence). The CDR3 has 15 residues. V was pared by 5 bases and J by 2 bases, with 13 bases between. The CDR3 spells CASSPRDKPYNEQFF. CDR3 DNA sequence: TGTGCCAGCAGCCCCCGGGACAAGCCCTACAATGAGCAGTTCTTC.

This clonotype was observed a handful of times. The J gene is TRBJ2-2, the V gene TRBV7-2; possibly TRBD2 for D (5 bases). This CDR3 region has 13 residues. Between the trimmed V and J ends, which lost 0 bases and 6 bases, there was a span of 5 bases. Germline V gene sequence: CDR1 SGHTA, CDR2 FQGNSA. The CDR3 is CASSLARAGELFF. The CDR3 bases are TGTGCCAGCAGCTTAGCGAGGGCCGGGGAGCTGTTTTTT.

This clonotype was seen many times. The chain combines TRBV12-3 or TRBV12-4 with TRBJ2-7; D unclear. CDR3 size: 13 residues. Trimming removed 2 bases at V and 0 bases at J, with 5 bases between. CDR3 bases: TGTGCCAGCAGTTTAAAATACTCCTACGAGCAGTACTTC. It codes for CASSLKYSYEQYF.

The chain joins TRBV7-7 to TRBJ2-3; no reliable D call. Per the germline V gene, CDR1 is SSHAT and CDR2 is FNYEAQ (reference sequence). Trimming cost V 6 bases and J 2 bases, with 15 bases left between them. This CDR3 is built from 15 residues. The CDR3 DNA reads TGTGCCAGCAGTCCGATCCCGGGCTCCACAGATACGCAGTATTTT. Amino acids: CASSPIPGSTDTQYF.

This clonotype was counted a few times. The J gene is TRBJ2-5, the V gene TRBV5-1, with 9 bases lining up with TRBD2. Germline CDR1 and CDR2: SGHRS and YFSETQ. The CDR3 sequence is 15 residues long. Trimming took 3 bases from V and 5 from J; bases not matched to a gene: 8. CDR3 DNA: TGCGCCAGCAGCTCCGCGAGCGGGAGGAGTGAGACCCAGTACTTC. It codes for CASSSASGRSETQYF.